The 14 T cell receptor beta chains listed next were all sequenced from one sample in a study of early T cells in non-severe SARS-CoV-2 infection. Via MiXCR, TCRdb re-called the 5' RACE reads, giving one row per CDR3 protein. The sample records about 98,000 distinct CDR3 sequences, approximately 15% being singletons. The sequenced material came from whole blood. These receptor sequences come from an adult who was a healthcare worker with PCR-confirmed SARS-CoV-2 infection or an uninfected control (not recorded which).

Here the CDR3 DNA reads TGTGCCAGCAGTTTGGGCGAAAATCAGCCCCAGCATTTT. It encodes CASSLGENQPQHF. The genes are TRBV27 and TRBJ1-5; no reliable D call. Germline V lookup: CDR1 MNHEY, CDR2 SMNVEV (reference sequence). The CDR3 spans 13 residues. The V end lost 3 bases, the J end lost 4 bases, and 7 bases lay between the germline ends.

This clonotype was observed a few times. The chain is built from TRBV7-8 and TRBJ2-5, with D uncertain. V was trimmed by 1 base and J by 4 bases, leaving 7 bases between them. This CDR3 has 13 residues. Germline loops: CDR1 SGHVS, CDR2 FQNEAQ. The CDR3 is CASSLGQRETQYF. The CDR3 DNA reads TGTGCCAGCAGCTTAGGCCAAAGAGAGACCCAGTACTTC.

The rearrangement uses TRBV28 and TRBJ2-7; D gene unclear. The germline gives CDR1 MDHEN, CDR2 SYDVKM. This CDR3 is built from 14 residues. V was pared by 1 base and J by 1 base, with 8 bases between. CDR3 sequence (DNA): TGTGCCAGCAGTTTATTGCGCAGATCCTACGAGCAGTACTTC. Residues: CASSLLRRSYEQYF.

This clonotype was seen at least ten times. The rearrangement joins TRBV7-9 to TRBJ2-3, with D perhaps assigned TRBD1 or TRBD2 (5 bases each). This CDR3 region has 15 residues. Trimming removed 4 bases from V and 1 base from J, with 12 bases in between. Germline V gene sequence: CDR1 SEHNR, CDR2 FQNEAQ (reference sequence). DNA of the CDR3: TGTGCCAGCAGCTCCCCAGGGAGAGGCACAGATACGCAGTATTTT. Protein: CASSSPGRGTDTQYF.

The chain recombines TRBV12-3 or TRBV12-4 with TRBJ2-7; 9 nucleotides agree with TRBD2. V lost 7 bases to trimming and J lost 0 bases; unmatched junction nucleotides: 7. The CDR3 sequence is 15 residues long. The CDR3 spells CASTMSGRSSYEQYF. The CDR3 nucleotides are TGTGCCAGCACCATGAGCGGGAGGAGCTCCTACGAGCAGTACTTC.

The chain recombines TRBV11-2 with TRBJ2-1, with 11 bases fitting TRBD2. The CDR3 has 18 residues. CDR1 and CDR2 (germline): SGHAT, FQNNGV. The ends lost 6 bases at V and 0 bases at J; junction bases unmatched: 10. The DNA for the CDR3 is TGTGCCAGCAGTGGGGGACTAGCGGATAGGAGCTCCTACAATGAGCAGTTCTTC. Its translation is CASSGGLADRSSYNEQFF.

This chain connects TRBV11-2 to TRBJ2-3; D unresolved. The V end lost 1 base, the J end lost 6 bases, and 11 bases lay between the germline ends. Germline V gene lookup returns CDR1 SGHAT and CDR2 FQNNGV. The CDR3 sequence is 14 residues long. For the CDR3, the DNA is TGTGCCAGCAGCTTAGTGGTTTTTGGGGATACGCAGTATTTT. Translating it yields CASSLVVFGDTQYF.

Here the CDR3 DNA reads TGCAGCGTTGAGGGGTTCTCGAACACTGAAGCTTTCTTT. Amino acid sequence: CSVEGFSNTEAFF. This rearrangement joins TRBV29-1 to TRBJ1-1; D uncertain. The CDR3 extends over 13 amino acids. V shed 3 bases and J shed 1 base, with 9 bases lying between them. Looked up from germline, CDR1 is SQVTM and CDR2 is ANQGSEA.

This clonotype was seen a handful of times. The rearrangement joins TRBV9 to TRBJ2-1; the D is unclear. CDR1 is SGDLS, CDR2 YYNGEE, per germline. V was clipped by 1 base and J by 8 bases, with 4 bases between them. CDR3 size: 11 residues. CDR3 coding DNA: TGTGCCAGCAGCGTATCCTATGAGCAGTTCTTC. Protein product: CASSVSYEQFF.

This clonotype showed up many times. V is TRBV2 and J is TRBJ1-5; 8 bases line up with TRBD1. Germline V gene data show CDR1 as SNHLY and CDR2 as FYNNEI. With V trimmed by 4 bases and J by 2 bases, 4 bases remained unmatched. The CDR3 runs 15 residues. This CDR3 reads CASSGGQDRNQPQHF. The CDR3 DNA sequence: TGTGCCAGCAGTGGGGGACAGGACCGCAATCAGCCCCAGCATTTT.

This clonotype was counted at least ten times. Written as DNA, the CDR3 is TGTGCCAGCAGCTTAACGGCAGGGGGCAGGGGGACCCAGTACTTC. Its translation: CASSLTAGGRGTQYF. V is TRBV7-2 and J is TRBJ2-5; 8 positions agree with TRBD1. With V trimmed by 2 bases and J by 7 bases, 9 bases remained unmatched. The CDR3 is 15 residues long. Germline CDR1 SGHTA, CDR2 FQGNSA.

The table lists this clonotype with a few counts. The V gene is TRBV11-3, the J gene TRBJ2-1; 13 bases map to TRBD2. This CDR3 comprises 15 residues. V trimming: 5 bases; J trimming: 8 bases; junction bases outside the gene matches: 6. CDR1 is SGHNT and CDR2 is YENEEA in the germline V gene. The CDR3 reads CASSGRTSGSDEQFF. The CDR3, as DNA: TGTGCCAGCAGCGGACGGACTAGCGGGAGTGATGAGCAGTTCTTC.

The sample holds a few counts of this clonotype. This sequence joins TRBV19 and TRBJ2-2; D possibly matches TRBD1 or TRBD2 (5 bases each). Between the trimmed V and J ends, which lost 8 bases and 1 base, there was a span of 14 bases. The CDR3 sequence is 15 residues long. Per the germline V gene, CDR1 is LNHDA and CDR2 is SQIVND (reference sequence). The chain's CDR3 is CASRNRDGNTGELFF. The CDR3 coding sequence is TGTGCCAGTCGAAACCGGGACGGGAACACCGGGGAGCTGTTTTTT.

There are many counts of this clonotype. This chain joins TRBV11-3 and TRBJ2-3, with 7 bases fitting TRBD2. V lost 1 base and J lost 0; bases outside the gene matches: 1. CDR3 length: 15 residues. From germline, CDR1 is SGHNT and CDR2 YENEEA. CDR3 coding DNA: TGTGCCAGCAGCTTAGCGGGAGGTAGCACAGATACGCAGTATTTT. Its translation is CASSLAGGSTDTQYF. The complete variable domain, with remaining parts taken from reference TRBV11-3 and TRBJ2-3, reads EAGVVQSPRYKIIEKKQPVAFWCNPISGHNTLYWYLQNLGQGPELLIRYENEEAVDDSQLPKDRFSAERLKGVDSTLKIQPAELGDSAVYLCASSLAGGSTDTQYFGPGTRLTVL.